The TCR beta chain under discussion was sequenced for a study of blood T cell repertoires in COVID-19. Germline lookup yields CDR1 SGHRS and CDR2 YFSETQ. CDR3 length: 14 residues. Trimming at V came to 4 bases and at J to 1 base, leaving 4 bases not matched to a gene. This clone was counted once. In the authors' workflow: Amplification of reference gene primers was used by the study to estimate nucleated cell counts. The protocol was immunoSEQ multiplex PCR, while the TCRdb copy is restricted to in-frame clones and leaves out a portion. That table supplies the V and J calls and clone size; D and trimming were determined from the DNA. The table lists about 130,000 clones, more than 75% of them singletons.

The source material was peripheral blood. The TCR comes from a woman aged 70-85 years with COVID-19, enrolled during active disease. The chain recombines TRBV5-1 with TRBJ1-1; 7 nucleotides line up with TRBD1. This CDR3 is CASSTKGANTEAFF. The CDR3, as DNA: TGCGCCAGCAGCACCAAGGGGGCGAACACTGAAGCTTTCTTT.